The rows below give T cell receptor beta chains drawn from one sample of a study of cytomegalovirus exposure and HLA in healthy donors. Using immunoSEQ multiplex PCR, the repertoire was profiled, and TCRdb retains in-frame clones only, with some absent. The table shows roughly 130,000 clones, with over 70% occurring only once. Input material: PBMCs. These receptors were collected from a man between 18 and 29 years old in good health and CMV-seronegative. Both conserved end residues are part of each CDR3. A D gene is named only where the DNA matches it firmly. Size is omitted from some rows. Given values are once, few, many or a class for expanded clones.

TRBD2 | TRBJ2-7 | TRBV20-1 | - | CSAAGDHEQYF | TGCAGTGCCGCGGGGGACCACGAGCAGTACTTC
TRBD1 | TRBJ1-1 | TRBV9 | - | CASSVAGTGGTEAFF | TGTGCCAGCAGCGTAGCTGGGACAGGGGGCACTGAAGCTTTCTTT
- | TRBJ1-1 | TRBV7-2 | - | CASSLRGGTEAFF | TGTGCCAGCAGCTTAAGGGGGGGCACTGAAGCTTTCTTT
- | TRBJ2-6 | TRBV5-1 | - | CASSFAGALGANVLTF | TGCGCCAGCAGCTTCGCAGGGGCGCTGGGGGCCAACGTCCTGACTTTC
TRBD1 | TRBJ1-2 | TRBV2 | - | CASSLTGTYGYTF | TGTGCCAGCAGTTTGACAGGGACCTATGGCTACACCTTC
- | TRBJ1-2 | TRBV7-2 | - | CASSLVWQGGGYTF | TGTGCCAGCAGCTTAGTATGGCAGGGAGGCGGCTACACCTTC
TRBD2 | TRBJ2-7 | TRBV29-1 | - | CSVARGGRYEQYF | TGCAGCGTTGCCCGGGGCGGGAGGTACGAGCAGTACTTC
- | TRBJ1-2 | TRBV15 | few | CATSRDKGGLVYGYTF | TGTGCCACCAGCAGAGATAAGGGGGGGCTCGTCTATGGCTACACCTTC
- | TRBJ1-1 | TRBV5-4 | - | CASSLPGDAEAFF | TGTGCCAGCAGCTTGCCAGGGGACGCTGAAGCTTTCTTT
- | TRBJ2-1 | TRBV5-5 | - | CASSLNPISPPGSNEQFF | TGTGCCAGCAGCTTAAACCCGATTAGCCCCCCGGGTAGCAATGAGCAGTTCTTC
- | TRBJ2-1 | TRBV6-5 | - | CASSLGGREQFF | TGTGCCAGCAGCCTCGGGGGGCGGGAGCAGTTCTTC
TRBD2 | TRBJ2-2 | TRBV4-1 | few | CASSPRDYETGELFF | TGCGCCAGCAGCCCCCGGGACTACGAGACCGGGGAGCTGTTTTTT
TRBD2 | TRBJ2-3 | TRBV2 | - | CASRGGAAGRDTQYF | TGTGCCAGCAGAGGAGGGGCAGCGGGGCGAGATACGCAGTATTTT
TRBD1 | TRBJ2-7 | TRBV7-2 | few | CASSRLGTGGYEQYF | TGTGCCAGCAGCCGATTGGGGACAGGGGGCTACGAGCAGTACTTC
- | TRBJ1-2 | TRBV5-1 | - | CASRGDTNYGYTF | TGCGCCAGCAGGGGGGACACGAACTATGGCTACACCTTC
TRBD1 | TRBJ1-1 | TRBV18 | - | CASSTRQGDTEAFF | TGTGCCAGCTCAACAAGACAGGGGGACACTGAAGCTTTCTTT